This T cell receptor (beta chain) originates from a study of monozygotic twins with inflammatory bowel disease. Overall study results and limits: Background noise in patient repertoires may stem from differing immunosuppressive treatments.

About this clonotype itself: Its specificity is unknown.

Incorporation of UMIs carrying a 6-nucleotide sample barcode was performed by template switching. TCRdb re-called the 5' RACE reads and gives one entry per CDR3 protein, without DNA. Found here are around 99,000 distinct CDR3 sequences; the top ten clones hold approximately 13%. Investigators pulled total RNA out of whole blood and did not sort T cells. The germline V gene encodes CDR1 SEHNR and CDR2 FQNEAQ (reference sequence). The CDR3 loop spans 13 amino acids. The sequenced sample was blood. The clonotype originates from a human donor with ulcerative colitis or Crohn's disease, or a healthy co-twin of an affected twin (not recorded which). This sequence joins TRBV7-9 and TRBJ1-5; as DNA is missing, the TRBD1 call by TCRdb cannot be tested. The CDR3 protein is CASSLEGGQPLHF.